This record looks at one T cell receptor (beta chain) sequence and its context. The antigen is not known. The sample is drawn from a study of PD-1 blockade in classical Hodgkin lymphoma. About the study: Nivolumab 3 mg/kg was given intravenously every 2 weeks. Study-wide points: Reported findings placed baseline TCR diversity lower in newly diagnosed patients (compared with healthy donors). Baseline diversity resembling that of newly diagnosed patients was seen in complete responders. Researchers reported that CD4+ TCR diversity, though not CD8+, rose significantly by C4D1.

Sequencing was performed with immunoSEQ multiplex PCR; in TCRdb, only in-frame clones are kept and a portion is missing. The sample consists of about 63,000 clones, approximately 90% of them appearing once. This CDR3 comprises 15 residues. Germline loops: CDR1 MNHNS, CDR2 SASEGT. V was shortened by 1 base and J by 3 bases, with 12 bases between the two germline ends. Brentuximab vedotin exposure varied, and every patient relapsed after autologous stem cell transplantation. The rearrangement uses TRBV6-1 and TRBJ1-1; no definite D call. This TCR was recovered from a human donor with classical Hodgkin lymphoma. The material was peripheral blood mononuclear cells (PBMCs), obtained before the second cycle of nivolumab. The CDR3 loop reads CASSEVSRSDTEAFF. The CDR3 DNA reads TGTGCCAGCAGTGAAGTGAGCAGGTCGGACACTGAAGCTTTCTTT.